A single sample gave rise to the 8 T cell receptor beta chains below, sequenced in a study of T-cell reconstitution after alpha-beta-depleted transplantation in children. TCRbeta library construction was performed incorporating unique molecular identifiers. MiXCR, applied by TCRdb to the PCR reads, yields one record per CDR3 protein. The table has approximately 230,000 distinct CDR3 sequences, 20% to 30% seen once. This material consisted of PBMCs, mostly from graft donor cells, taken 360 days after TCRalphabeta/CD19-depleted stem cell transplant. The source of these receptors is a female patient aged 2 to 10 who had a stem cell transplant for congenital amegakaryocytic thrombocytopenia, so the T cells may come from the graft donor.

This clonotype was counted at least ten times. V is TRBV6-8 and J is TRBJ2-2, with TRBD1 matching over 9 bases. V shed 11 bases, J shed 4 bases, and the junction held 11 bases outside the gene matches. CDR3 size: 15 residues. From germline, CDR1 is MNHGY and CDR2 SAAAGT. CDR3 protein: CAPKKGTGTTGELFF. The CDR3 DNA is TGTGCCCCCAAAAAGGGGACAGGGACCACCGGGGAGCTGTTTTTT.

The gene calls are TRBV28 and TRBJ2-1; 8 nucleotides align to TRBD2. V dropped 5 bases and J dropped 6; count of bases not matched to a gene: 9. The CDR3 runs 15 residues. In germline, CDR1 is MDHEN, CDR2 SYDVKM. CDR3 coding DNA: TGTGCCAGCAGTCGTAGCGGGACAAGGAGCAATGAGCAGTTCTTC. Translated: CASSRSGTRSNEQFF.

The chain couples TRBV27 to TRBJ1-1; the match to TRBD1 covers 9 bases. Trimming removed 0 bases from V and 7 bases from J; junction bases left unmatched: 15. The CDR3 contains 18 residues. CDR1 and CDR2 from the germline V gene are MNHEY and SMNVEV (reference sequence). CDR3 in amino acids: CASSLSTMGGTGTFEAFF. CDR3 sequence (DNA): TGTGCCAGCAGTTTATCTACCATGGGGGGGACAGGGACTTTTGAAGCTTTCTTT.

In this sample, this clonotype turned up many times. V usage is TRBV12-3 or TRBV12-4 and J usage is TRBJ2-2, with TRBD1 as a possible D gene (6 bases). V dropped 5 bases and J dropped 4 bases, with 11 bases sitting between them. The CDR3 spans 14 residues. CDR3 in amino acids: CASSPRTATGELFF. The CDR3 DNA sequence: TGTGCCAGCAGTCCCCGGACAGCCACCGGGGAGCTGTTTTTT.

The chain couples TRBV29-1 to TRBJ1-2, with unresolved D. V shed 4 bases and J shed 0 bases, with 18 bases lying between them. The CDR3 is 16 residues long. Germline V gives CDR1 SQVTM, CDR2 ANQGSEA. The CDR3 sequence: CSVGERTDASNYGYTF. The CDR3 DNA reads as TGCAGCGTTGGAGAGAGGACGGACGCTTCTAACTATGGCTACACCTTC.

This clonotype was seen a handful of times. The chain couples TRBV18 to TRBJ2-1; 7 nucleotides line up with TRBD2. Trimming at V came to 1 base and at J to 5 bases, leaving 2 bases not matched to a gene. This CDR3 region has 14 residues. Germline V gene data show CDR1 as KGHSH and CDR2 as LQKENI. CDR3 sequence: CASSPRLADNEQFF. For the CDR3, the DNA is TGTGCCAGCTCACCACGCCTAGCGGACAATGAGCAGTTCTTC. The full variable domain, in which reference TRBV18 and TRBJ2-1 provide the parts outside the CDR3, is NAGVMQNPRHLVRRRGQEARLRCSPMKGHSHVYWYRQLPEEGLKFMVYLQKENIIDESGMPKERFSAEFPKEGPSILRIQQVVRGDSAAYFCASSPRLADNEQFFGPGTRLTVL.

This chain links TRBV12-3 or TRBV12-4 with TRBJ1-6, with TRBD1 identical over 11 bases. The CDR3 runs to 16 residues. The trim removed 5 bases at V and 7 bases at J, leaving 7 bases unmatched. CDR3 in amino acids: CASSRLGQGANSPLHF. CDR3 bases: TGTGCCAGCAGTCGACTCGGACAGGGGGCGAATTCACCCCTCCACTTT.

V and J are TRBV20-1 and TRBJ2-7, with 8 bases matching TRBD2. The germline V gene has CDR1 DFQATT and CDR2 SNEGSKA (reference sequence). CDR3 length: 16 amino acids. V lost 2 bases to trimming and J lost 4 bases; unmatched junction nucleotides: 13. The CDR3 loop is CSARNFPGSGTYEQYF. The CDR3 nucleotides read TGCAGTGCTAGAAATTTCCCCGGTAGCGGGACATACGAGCAGTACTTC.